One and the same sample provided the 17 T cell receptor beta chains below, sequenced in a study of cytomegalovirus exposure and HLA in healthy donors. PCR used 60 Vbeta primers and 13 Jbeta primers. Measured with immunoSEQ multiplex PCR; TCRdb has only the in-frame clones, and not every one. The sample contains under 150,000 clones, approximately 8.9% of which appear only once. Sequencing input: PBMCs. The receptors here all came from a woman between 40 and 50 years old in good health and CMV-seropositive.

The chain combines TRBV7-2 with TRBJ1-1, with D possibly TRBD1 on 6 matching bases. The CDR3 totals 15 residues. The germline V gene has CDR1 SGHTA and CDR2 FQGNSA. V gave up 5 bases and J gave up 11 bases, with 24 bases separating them. The CDR3 DNA reads TGTGCCAGCAGCATCGGGGGGACACTCTTCCAGATGGCTTTCTTT. The encoded protein is CASSIGGTLFQMAFF.

The sample holds many counts of this clone. CDR3 nucleotide sequence: TGTGCCAGCACCGAGGGGGGACAGTCCTCCTACGAGCAGTACTTC. As protein: CASTEGGQSSYEQYF. This chain links TRBV2 with TRBJ2-7, with D tentatively TRBD1 (7 bases). CDR3 length: 15 residues. Germline V gives CDR1 SNHLY, CDR2 FYNNEI. Trimming removed 7 bases at V and 0 bases at J, with 16 bases between.

This sequence joins TRBV4-1 and TRBJ2-1, with 15 bases lining up with TRBD2. V shed 4 bases and J 6 bases; nucleotides not matched to a gene: 4. From germline, CDR1 is MGHRA and CDR2 YSYEKL. CDR3 size: 16 residues. In nucleotides, the CDR3 is TGCGCCAGCAGCCCCCGGACTAGCGGGGGGGGCAATGAGCAGTTCTTC. Translation gives CASSPRTSGGGNEQFF.

The genes are TRBV6-1 and TRBJ1-3, with D unclear. V was shortened by 4 bases and J by 1 base, with 8 bases between the two germline ends. Per the germline V gene, CDR1 is MNHNS and CDR2 is SASEGT. The CDR3 has 14 amino acids. The CDR3 sequence is CASSVEGSGNTIYF. In DNA form, the CDR3 reads TGTGCCAGCAGTGTCGAGGGTTCTGGAAACACCATATATTTT.

The chain combines TRBV9 with TRBJ2-7; D perhaps matches TRBD1 (6 bases). CDR3 length equals 15 residues. Per the germline V gene, CDR1 is SGDLS and CDR2 is YYNGEE. Trimming removed 4 bases from V and 6 bases from J, with 20 bases in between. The CDR3 DNA follows: TGTGCCAGCAGCCTCACAGGGCTTCTCGATTCCGAGCAGTACTTC. Protein product: CASSLTGLLDSEQYF.

J is TRBJ2-3 and V is TRBV6-5; D is perhaps TRBD2 (6 bases). Trimming took off 6 bases at V and 2 bases at J, with 15 bases between the two ends. There are 15 residues in the CDR3. Germline V gene sequence: CDR1 MNHEY, CDR2 SVGAGI. This CDR3 reads CASRGLSGSTDTQYF. As DNA, the CDR3 is TGTGCCAGCAGGGGCCTTAGCGGATCCACAGATACGCAGTATTTT.

This chain joins TRBV7-9 and TRBJ2-1, with TRBD2 identical over 8 bases. J lost 4 bases, V lost 4 bases, and 9 bases had no gene match. Germline CDR1 reads SEHNR; CDR2 reads FQNEAQ (reference sequence). The CDR3 spans 16 residues. The CDR3 region is CASSSWGGGIYNEQFF. The CDR3 DNA follows: TGTGCCAGCAGCTCCTGGGGCGGGGGGATATACAATGAGCAGTTCTTC.

V gene TRBV5-1 combines with J gene TRBJ1-1, with D uncertain. CDR3 length: 12 amino acids. Trimming removed 4 bases at V and 4 bases at J, with 8 bases between. Germline lookup yields CDR1 SGHRS and CDR2 YFSETQ. CDR3 nucleotide sequence: TGCGCCAGCAGCCACTCGGGCACTGAAGCTTTCTTT. It encodes CASSHSGTEAFF. The full variable domain, with the rest looked up from reference TRBV5-1 and TRBJ1-1, is KAGVTQTPRYLIKTRGQQVTLSCSPISGHRSVSWYQQTPGQGLQFLFEYFSETQRNKGNFPGRFSGRQFSNSRSEMNVSTLELGDSALYLCASSHSGTEAFFGQGTRLTVV.

The gene calls are TRBV6-5 and TRBJ1-2, with 9 bases matching TRBD1. Germline CDR1 is MNHEY and CDR2 is SVGAGI. The CDR3 spans 13 residues. After removal of 6 bases from V and 8 bases from J, the junction contained 7 bases not matched to a gene. The CDR3 sequence is CASSRGTGRGYTF. CDR3 nucleotides: TGTGCCAGCAGCCGAGGGACAGGGAGGGGCTACACCTTC.

This clone turned up a few times. The chain is built from TRBV7-9 and TRBJ2-7; TRBD2 matches 8 bases. The germline gives CDR1 SEHNR, CDR2 FQNEAQ (reference sequence). V was clipped by 0 bases and J by 2 bases; unmatched bases: 3. The CDR3 runs to 15 residues. The CDR3 spells CASSLAGLDTYEQYF. The CDR3 region has the DNA TGTGCCAGCAGCTTAGCGGGACTAGACACCTACGAGCAGTACTTC. The full variable domain, with the rest looked up from reference TRBV7-9 and TRBJ2-7, is DTGVSQNPRHKITKRGQNVTFRCDPISEHNRLYWYRQTLGQGPEFLTYFQNEAQLEKSRLLSDRFSAERPKGSFSTLEIQRTEQGDSAMYLCASSLAGLDTYEQYFGPGTRLTVT.

This clone was detected a few times. The rearrangement uses TRBV6-1 and TRBJ1-1, with 8 bases fitting TRBD1. J was trimmed by 10 bases and V by 2 bases; bases with no gene match: 15. This CDR3 has 16 residues. CDR1 and CDR2 from the germline V gene are MNHNS and SASEGT. The CDR3 coding sequence is TGTGCCAGCAGTGAAACCGGTGGACCAGGGGGCAACAGAGCTTTCTTT. Translating it yields CASSETGGPGGNRAFF.

This clone has more than one count but fewer than ten. The CDR3 here is CASSPTGGLKLFF. The CDR3 DNA reads TGCGCCAGCAGTCCCACGGGGGGGCTGAAACTGTTTTTT. The rearrangement joins TRBV4-1 to TRBJ1-4; tentative D call: TRBD1 (6 bases). The V and J ends lost 6 bases and 11 bases respectively, with 16 bases between them. This CDR3 spans 13 amino acids. The germline V gene encodes CDR1 MGHRA and CDR2 YSYEKL.

This clone was seen more than once but under ten times. The chain recombines TRBV19 with TRBJ2-5, with D tentatively TRBD2 (6 bases). Germline loops: CDR1 LNHDA, CDR2 SQIVND (reference sequence). V dropped 3 bases and J dropped 4 bases, with 9 bases sitting between them. The CDR3 sequence is 13 residues long. The CDR3 here is CASSIWRGETQYF. The DNA of the CDR3 is TGTGCCAGTAGTATTTGGCGGGGAGAGACCCAGTACTTC.

This clone was observed a few times. This chain links TRBV7-8 with TRBJ1-1, with D tentatively TRBD1 (5 bases). Germline V lookup: CDR1 SGHVS, CDR2 FQNEAQ. The CDR3 has 14 residues. Between the trimmed V and J ends, which lost 1 base and 0 bases, there was a span of 6 bases. CDR3 sequence (DNA): TGTGCCAGCAGCTTAGGACAGATGAACACTGAAGCTTTCTTT. Its protein is CASSLGQMNTEAFF.

This clone appeared a few times. The CDR3 DNA reads as TGTGCCAGCAGCTCCCGGGACAGGGGCGGTGTAGGAGAAAAACTGTTTTTT. Its translation: CASSSRDRGGVGEKLFF. The chain is built from TRBV7-9 and TRBJ1-4, with TRBD1 matching over 10 bases. After removal of 4 bases from V and 8 bases from J, the junction contained 13 bases not matched to a gene. CDR1 and CDR2 from the germline V gene are SEHNR and FQNEAQ (reference sequence). CDR3 length: 17 residues. Supplemented by reference TRBV7-9 and TRBJ1-4, the full variable domain reads DTGVSQNPRHKITKRGQNVTFRCDPISEHNRLYWYRQTLGQGPEFLTYFQNEAQLEKSRLLSDRFSAERPKGSFSTLEIQRTEQGDSAMYLCASSSRDRGGVGEKLFFGSGTQLSVL.

This clone was counted many times. This chain uses TRBV19 with TRBJ2-7; 8 nucleotides match TRBD2. Germline assignment: CDR1 LNHDA and CDR2 SQIVND (reference sequence). J was trimmed by 3 bases and V by 8 bases; bases with no gene match: 6. This CDR3 contains 13 residues. Here the CDR3 DNA reads TGTGCCAGTTCGCCGGGACTAGTCTACGAGCAGTACTTC. It yields the protein CASSPGLVYEQYF.

The chain employs TRBV27 and TRBJ1-4; 10 bases align to TRBD1. Per the germline V gene, CDR1 is MNHEY and CDR2 is SMNVEV (reference sequence). Trimming removed 5 bases from V and 6 bases from J; junction bases left unmatched: 6. The CDR3 totals 15 residues. CDR3 DNA: TGTGCCAGCAGTCCGATGGGACAGGGGCATGAAAAACTGTTTTTT. This translates into CASSPMGQGHEKLFF.